Sequencing of this T cell receptor (beta chain) was carried out in a study of T cell changes during pregnancy in multiple sclerosis. The CDR3 length is 12 residues. The germline V gene has CDR1 SEHNR and CDR2 FQNEAQ (reference sequence). Trimming shortened V by 6 bases and J by 6 bases, and 12 bases separated the two germline ends. Some clones are missing from TCRdb's copy, which holds only in-frame ones; the method was immunoSEQ multiplex PCR. The sample records roughly 47,000 clones, 90% to 95% being singletons. The source of this sequence is a female donor with multiple sclerosis, enrolled in a pregnancy study. The chain recombines TRBV7-9 with TRBJ2-7, with a possible D match to TRBD2 (6 bases). The specimen was CD8+ T cells from peripheral blood mononuclear cells, collected before pregnancy. The CDR3 sequence: CASSRAGGEQYF. The CDR3 coding sequence is TGTGCCAGCAGTCGGGCCGGGGGCGAGCAGTACTTC. Full variable domain (missing parts from reference TRBV7-9 and TRBJ2-7): DTGVSQNPRHKITKRGQNVTFRCDPISEHNRLYWYRQTLGQGPEFLTYFQNEAQLEKSRLLSDRFSAERPKGSFSTLEIQRTEQGDSAMYLCASSRAGGEQYFGPGTRLTVT.